This TCR beta chain was found in a study of CD8 T cells in Susac syndrome. V dropped 0 bases and J dropped 4 bases, with 15 bases sitting between them. The CDR3 has 15 residues. CDR1 and CDR2 from the germline V gene are SQVTM and ANQGSEA. Random hexamers were used to reverse transcribe the RNA input (about 0.45 to 1 ug). Using its own MiXCR run on the immunoSEQ multiplex PCR reads, TCRdb lists one record per CDR3 protein. The table records approximately 200,000 distinct CDR3 sequences, 90% to 95% of them present only once. Sequencing was performed on CD8+ T cells from PBMCs. This receptor was taken from a human donor with multiple sclerosis. V and J are TRBV29-1 and TRBJ1-2, with a weak D call TRBD1 (5 bases). CDR3 bases: TGCAGCGTTGAAGATCATGAAACAGGACCCTATGGCTACACCTTC. Its translation is CSVEDHETGPYGYTF.